This record concerns one TCR beta chain sequence. Its antigen is as yet unknown. A read error may account for a junction end that differs from germline. TCRdb processed the reads anew with MiXCR; each CDR3 protein has one entry. The repertoire consists of 300,000 or so distinct CDR3 sequences, with roughly a quarter occurring once and the leading ten covering approximately 14%. The data stem from a study of T cell repertoires in cytomegalovirus infection. The study, taken as a whole, reports: In two of eight donors, the top clonotype was HLA-C-restricted CMV-specific.

Germline V lookup: CDR1 MNHEY, CDR2 SMNVEV (reference sequence). This CDR3 contains 16 residues. Source material: PBMCs. This sequence originates from a human donor in good health (CMV status not recorded). Some clones in this sample may be carry-over from other donors' samples. This rearrangement joins TRBV27 to TRBJ1-5; 9 bases line up with TRBD1. The CDR3 coding sequence is TGTGCCAGCAGTATATCACAACAGGGGGCTGGGCAGCCCCAGCATTTT. Amino acids: CASSISQQGAGQPQHF.